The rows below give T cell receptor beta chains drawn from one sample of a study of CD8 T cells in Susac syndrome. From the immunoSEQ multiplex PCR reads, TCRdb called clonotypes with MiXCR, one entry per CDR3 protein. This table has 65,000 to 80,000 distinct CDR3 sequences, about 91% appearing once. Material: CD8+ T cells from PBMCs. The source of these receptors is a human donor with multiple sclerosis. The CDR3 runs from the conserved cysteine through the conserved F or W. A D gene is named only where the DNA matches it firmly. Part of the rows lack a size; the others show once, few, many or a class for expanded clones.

TGCGCCAGCAGCCAAGATTTTAGCCTACAAGAGACCCAGTACTTC	CASSQDFSLQETQYF	.	once	TRBJ2-5	TRBV4-3
TGTGCCAGCAGTTACTCAGGGGGATCCTACAATGAGCAGTTCTTC	CASSYSGGSYNEQFF	.	.	TRBJ2-1	TRBV6-5
TGTGCCAGCAGCCCCCCTGCGGGAGGCTACGAGCAGTACTTC	CASSPPAGGYEQYF	TRBD2	.	TRBJ2-7	TRBV3-1
TGTGGGGTAAGGGACTCCTACAATGAGCAGTTCTTC	CGVRDSYNEQFF	.	.	TRBJ2-1	TRBV24-1
TGTGCCAGCAGGCACCGGGGGGGTGGCGATTCACCCCTCCACTTT	CASRHRGGGDSPLHF	.	.	TRBJ1-6	TRBV13
TGTGCCAGCAGCCAAGTAGCGGGGGCGTCTAATTCACCCCTCCACTTT	CASSQVAGASNSPLHF	.	.	TRBJ1-6	TRBV3-1
TGTGCCAGCAGTCCTTTTCCCCTCGGGACAGGGGGCGAAAAGGTGAACACTGAAGCTTTCTTT	CASSPFPLGTGGEKVNTEAFF	TRBD1	.	TRBJ1-1	TRBV6-2/TRBV6-3
TGTGCCACCAGCACAATGGGAGTTGGAGAAAAACTGTTTTTT	CATSTMGVGEKLFF	.	.	TRBJ1-4	TRBV15
TGTGCCAGCAGCCTGGGTGGGGCTAGCTCTGGGGCCAACGTCCTGACTTTC	CASSLGGASSGANVLTF	.	.	TRBJ2-6	TRBV12-3/TRBV12-4
TGTGCCAGCAGCCCGACTGGGACAGGGAAAAACATTCAGTACTTC	CASSPTGTGKNIQYF	TRBD1	.	TRBJ2-4	TRBV13
TGTGCCAGCAGTCCCCACTCCAATGAGCAGTTCTTC	CASSPHSNEQFF	.	.	TRBJ2-1	TRBV12-3/TRBV12-4
TGTGCCAGCAGCTCCGGACTAGCGGGGCAAGCCCCGGAGACCCAGTACTTC	CASSSGLAGQAPETQYF	TRBD2	.	TRBJ2-5	TRBV9
TGTGCCAGCAGCCTCTCCAGGGGGTACGAGCAGTACTTC	CASSLSRGYEQYF	TRBD1	.	TRBJ2-7	TRBV27
TGTGCCAGCAGCTTTTCCTGGACAGGGACCTACGAGCAGTACTTC	CASSFSWTGTYEQYF	TRBD1	.	TRBJ2-7	TRBV3-1
TGTGCCAGCACTCTAGGGGTGACAGGTCTATATAGCAATCAGCCCCAGCATTTT	CASTLGVTGLYSNQPQHF	.	.	TRBJ1-5	TRBV28
TGTGCCAGCAGCTTAGCTGAGGGACACCCTGACTACGAGCAGTACTTC	CASSLAEGHPDYEQYF	.	few	TRBJ2-7	TRBV7-9